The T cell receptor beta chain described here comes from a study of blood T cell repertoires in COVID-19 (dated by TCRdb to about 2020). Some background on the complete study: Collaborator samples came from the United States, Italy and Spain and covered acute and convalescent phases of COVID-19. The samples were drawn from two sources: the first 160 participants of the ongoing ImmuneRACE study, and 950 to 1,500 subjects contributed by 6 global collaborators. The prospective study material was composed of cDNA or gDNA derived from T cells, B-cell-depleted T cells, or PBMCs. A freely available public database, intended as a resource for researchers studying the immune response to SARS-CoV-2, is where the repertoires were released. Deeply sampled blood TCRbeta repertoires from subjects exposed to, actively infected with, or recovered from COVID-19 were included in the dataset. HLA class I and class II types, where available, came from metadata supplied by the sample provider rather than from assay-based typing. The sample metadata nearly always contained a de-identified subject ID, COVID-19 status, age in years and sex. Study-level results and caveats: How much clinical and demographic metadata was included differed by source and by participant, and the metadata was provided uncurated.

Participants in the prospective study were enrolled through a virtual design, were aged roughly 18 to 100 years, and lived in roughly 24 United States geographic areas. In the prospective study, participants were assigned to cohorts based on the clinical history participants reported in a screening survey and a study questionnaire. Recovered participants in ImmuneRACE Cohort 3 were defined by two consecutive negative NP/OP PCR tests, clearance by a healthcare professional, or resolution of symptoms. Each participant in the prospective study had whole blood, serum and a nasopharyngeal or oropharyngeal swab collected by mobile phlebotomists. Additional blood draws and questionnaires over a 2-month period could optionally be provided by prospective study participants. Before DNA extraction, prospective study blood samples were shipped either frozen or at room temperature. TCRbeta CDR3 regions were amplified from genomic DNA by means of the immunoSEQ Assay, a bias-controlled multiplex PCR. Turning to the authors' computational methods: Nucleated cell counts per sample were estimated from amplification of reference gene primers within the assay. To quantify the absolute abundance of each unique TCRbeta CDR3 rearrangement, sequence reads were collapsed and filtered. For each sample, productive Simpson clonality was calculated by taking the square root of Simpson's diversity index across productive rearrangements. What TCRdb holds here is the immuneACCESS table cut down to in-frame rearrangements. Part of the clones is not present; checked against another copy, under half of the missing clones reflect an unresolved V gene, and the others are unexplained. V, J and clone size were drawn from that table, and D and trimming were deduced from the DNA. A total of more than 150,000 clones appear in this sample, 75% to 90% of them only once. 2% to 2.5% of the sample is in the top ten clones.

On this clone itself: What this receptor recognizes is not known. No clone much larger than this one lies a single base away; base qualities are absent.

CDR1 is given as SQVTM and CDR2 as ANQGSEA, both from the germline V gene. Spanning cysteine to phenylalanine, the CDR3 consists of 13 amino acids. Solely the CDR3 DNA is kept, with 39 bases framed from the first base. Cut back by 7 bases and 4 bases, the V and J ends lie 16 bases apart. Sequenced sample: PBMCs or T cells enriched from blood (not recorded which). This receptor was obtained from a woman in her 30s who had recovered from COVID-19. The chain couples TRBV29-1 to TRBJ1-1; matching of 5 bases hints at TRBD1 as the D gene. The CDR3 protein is CSANRGGVTEAFF. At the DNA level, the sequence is TGCAGCGCAAATAGGGGAGGGGTCACTGAAGCTTTCTTT.